The 10 T cell receptor beta chains in this list originate from one sample, sequenced in a study of shared clonotypes between healthy human individuals. Naive CD8 isolation took CD45RO-negative cells positively selected for CCR7 and excluded terminally differentiated effector memory CD45RA+ cells. Some clones are missing from TCRdb's copy, which holds only in-frame ones; the method was immunoSEQ multiplex PCR. This table holds hundreds of thousands of clones, approximately 96% found once. Material: naive CD8+ T cells sorted from blood. The receptors here all came from a woman in her 30s in good health.

This chain uses TRBV7-8 with TRBJ2-1; D unclear. CDR3 size: 15 residues. V dropped 2 bases and J dropped 4 bases, with 12 bases sitting between them. The germline V gene encodes CDR1 SGHVS and CDR2 FQNEAQ. CDR3 bases: TGTGCCAGCAGCTTACGTCCAGAAGGGTACAATGAGCAGTTCTTC. It codes for CASSLRPEGYNEQFF.

This chain connects TRBV27 to TRBJ2-5; perhaps TRBD2 as D (6 bases). The CDR3 is 13 residues long. From germline, CDR1 is MNHEY and CDR2 SMNVEV (reference sequence). Trimming removed 4 bases at V and 9 bases at J, with 15 bases between. CDR3 residues: CASSWAASGAQYF. The CDR3 nucleotides are TGTGCCAGCAGTTGGGCGGCCTCGGGGGCCCAGTACTTC.

The genes are TRBV2 and TRBJ1-1; TRBD1 matches 7 bases. CDR1 and CDR2 from the germline V gene are SNHLY and FYNNEI. The V gene end was trimmed by 9 bases and the J gene end by 0 bases; junction bases not matched to a gene: 1. The CDR3 spans 12 residues. The CDR3 nucleotides read TGTGCCAGGACAGGGATGAACACTGAAGCTTTCTTT. Translating gives CARTGMNTEAFF.

The V call is TRBV7-3, the J call TRBJ2-7; 9 bases agree with TRBD2. V trimming: 0 bases; J trimming: 2 bases; junction bases outside the gene matches: 8. There are 17 residues in the CDR3. From germline, CDR1 is SGHTA and CDR2 FQGTGA. The CDR3 DNA reads TGTGCCAGCAGCTTAACGTTCGATCCTAGCGGGGCCTACGAGCAGTACTTC. Protein: CASSLTFDPSGAYEQYF. Combining the CDR3 with reference TRBV7-3 and TRBJ2-7 gives the whole variable domain GAGVSQTPSNKVTEKGKYVELRCDPISGHTALYWYRQSLGQGPEFLIYFQGTGAADDSGLPNDRFFAVRPEGSVSTLKIQRTERGDSAVYLCASSLTFDPSGAYEQYFGPGTRLTVT.

The rearrangement uses TRBV25-1 and TRBJ2-7; 13 bases map to TRBD2. Looked up from germline, CDR1 is MGHDK and CDR2 is SYGVNS. This CDR3 has 16 residues. Trimming took 4 bases from V and 4 from J; bases not matched to a gene: 7. The CDR3 is CASSGGTSGTDYEQYF. The CDR3 bases are TGTGCCAGCAGTGGGGGGACTAGCGGGACCGATTACGAGCAGTACTTC.

The rearrangement joins TRBV5-3 to TRBJ1-2; D is unresolved. TRBV5-3 is noted as an ORF with a role that remains uncertain. This CDR3 region has 14 residues. Trimming took 0 bases from V and 6 from J, leaving 12 bases between them. CDR3 loop: CARSLAIRDNGYTF. CDR3 DNA: TGTGCCAGAAGCTTGGCCATTCGGGATAATGGCTACACCTTC.

This clone was found once. V gene TRBV19 combines with J gene TRBJ2-5; D uncertain. The tail of the sequence fits TRBJ2-7 better, so the J call may be wrong. From germline, CDR1 is LNHDA and CDR2 SQIVND (reference sequence). This CDR3 is built from 13 residues. The CDR3 loop is CASSIGSSYEQYF. CDR3 DNA sequence: TGTGCCAGTAGTATTGGTTCCTCCTACGAGCAGTACTTC.

The chain has TRBV6-5 and TRBJ2-5, with 9 bases fitting TRBD1. The V gene end was trimmed by 6 bases and the J gene end by 5 bases; junction bases not matched to a gene: 10. The CDR3 sequence is 15 residues long. Per germline, CDR1 MNHEY and CDR2 SVGAGI. This chain's CDR3 is CASRFPGQGFETQYF. CDR3 sequence (DNA): TGTGCCAGCAGATTTCCGGGACAGGGTTTCGAGACCCAGTACTTC.

The gene calls are TRBV27 and TRBJ2-3; tentatively, D is TRBD1 (6 bases). The CDR3 consists of 15 residues. V lost 6 bases and J lost 0, with 13 bases in between. Germline V gene data show CDR1 as MNHEY and CDR2 as SMNVEV (reference sequence). The chain's CDR3 is CASSWTESSTDTQYF. CDR3 coding DNA: TGTGCCAGCAGCTGGACAGAATCTAGCACAGATACGCAGTATTTT.

The sample holds one count of this clone. The V gene is TRBV20-1, the J gene TRBJ2-7, with D possibly being TRBD2 (6 bases). The germline V gene has CDR1 DFQATT and CDR2 SNEGSKA (reference sequence). The CDR3 has 11 residues. Deletions cut 4 bases from V and 6 bases from J, with 10 bases between. The CDR3 coding sequence is TGCAGTGCTAACACAGCGGGCGAGCAGTACTTC. Its protein is CSANTAGEQYF.